This passage covers 23 T cell receptor beta chains from one sample sequenced in a study of human T cells and chemical hapten exposure. MiXCR was run by TCRdb on the RACE reads, yielding one entry per CDR3 protein. In the table there are approximately 80,000 distinct CDR3 sequences, roughly a tenth of which are singletons. Time point indicated: patch test 2, 6 weeks after DPC sensitization. Noted treatment: therapeutic diphenylcyclopropenone sensitization with weekly scalp DPC. This specimen was whole blood, taken in connection with sensitization to the hapten diphenylcyclopropenone (DPC). The origin of the receptors is a woman between 45 and 65 years old with alopecia areata. Some clones in this sample may be carry-over from other donors' samples.

This clonotype was picked up a small number of times. CDR3 DNA: TGTGCCAGCATTCAGGGGGCCGCAACTAATGAAAAACTGTTTTTT. This gives the protein CASIQGAATNEKLFF. V usage is TRBV6-6 and J usage is TRBJ1-4, with TRBD1 identical over 8 bases. The CDR3 sequence is 15 residues long. Per the germline V gene, CDR1 is MNHNY and CDR2 is SVGAGI (reference sequence). Trimming removed 7 bases from V and 0 bases from J; junction bases left unmatched: 4.

This clonotype was seen at least ten times. The chain recombines TRBV5-1 with TRBJ1-1, with TRBD1 as a possible D gene (5 bases). The germline V gene has CDR1 SGHRS and CDR2 YFSETQ. Trimming removed 4 bases from V and 5 bases from J, with 15 bases in between. This CDR3 has 14 residues. CDR3 region: CASSTLFQGTEAFF. DNA of the CDR3: TGCGCCAGCAGCACGCTGTTTCAGGGAACTGAAGCTTTCTTT.

This clonotype has just a few counts. The V gene is TRBV3-1, the J gene TRBJ2-3; 8 bases map to TRBD2. From germline, CDR1 is LGHDT and CDR2 YNNKEL (reference sequence). V lost 5 bases and J lost 4; bases outside the gene matches: 2. This CDR3 is built from 13 residues. CDR3: CASSGLASDTQYF. CDR3 nucleotides: TGTGCCAGCAGCGGACTAGCATCAGATACGCAGTATTTT.

This clonotype was seen many times. The J gene is TRBJ2-5, the V gene TRBV4-1; tentatively, D is TRBD1 (6 bases). The CDR3 totals 15 residues. From germline, CDR1 is MGHRA and CDR2 YSYEKL. V lost 1 base and J 5 bases, leaving 14 bases between the germline ends. CDR3: CASSQGRQRGETQYF. In DNA, the CDR3 is TGCGCCAGCAGCCAAGGACGGCAGAGGGGGGAGACCCAGTACTTC.

This chain uses TRBV19 with TRBJ2-1, with 8 bases that match TRBD2. Losses at the gene ends were 0 bases for V and 7 bases for J; bases not matched to a gene: 8. In germline, CDR1 is LNHDA, CDR2 SQIVND (reference sequence). This CDR3 is 16 amino acids long. CDR3 sequence reads: CASSIEGREARNEQFF. The DNA for the CDR3 is TGTGCCAGTAGTATAGAAGGGCGGGAGGCTCGGAATGAGCAGTTCTTC.

The chain employs TRBV5-1 and TRBJ2-7; either TRBD1 or TRBD2 may supply D (5 bases each). The CDR3 spans 14 residues. The V end was cut by 4 bases, the J end by 2 bases, with 13 bases between. Germline V gene lookup returns CDR1 SGHRS and CDR2 YFSETQ. DNA of the CDR3: TGCGCCAGCAGCCCTGAACGGGGCACCTACGAGCAGTACTTC. It is translated as CASSPERGTYEQYF.

This sequence joins TRBV10-2 and TRBJ2-1; 8 bases align to TRBD2. The germline CDR1 and CDR2 sequences are WSHSY and SAAADI. The CDR3 spans 11 residues. Germline trimming cut 10 bases from V and 10 bases from J; bases unmatched to any gene: 6. CDR3 sequence: CATLAGSEQFF. The CDR3 DNA reads TGCGCCACTCTAGCGGGTTCCGAGCAGTTCTTC.

The V and J genes are TRBV2 and TRBJ2-1, with 7 bases matching TRBD2. The V gene end was trimmed by 9 bases and the J gene end by 7 bases; junction bases not matched to a gene: 9. Germline lookup yields CDR1 SNHLY and CDR2 FYNNEI. The CDR3 length is 13 residues. The CDR3 protein is CARSTGGRNEQFF. The CDR3 DNA reads TGTGCCAGAAGTACGGGAGGTAGGAATGAGCAGTTCTTC.

This clonotype showed up many times. The rearrangement uses TRBV19 and TRBJ2-7, with 14 positions matching TRBD2. The germline V gene encodes CDR1 LNHDA and CDR2 SQIVND (reference sequence). With 5 bases clipped from V and 5 bases from J, the junction kept 5 bases outside the gene matches. The CDR3 loop spans 15 amino acids. The CDR3 sequence: CASSLRTSGRNEQYF. The CDR3 nucleotides are TGTGCCAGTAGTCTCCGGACTAGCGGGAGGAACGAGCAGTACTTC.

The genes are TRBV5-4 and TRBJ1-1; D is uncertain. Germline-derived CDR1 and CDR2 are SGHNT and YYREEE (reference sequence). This CDR3 comprises 15 residues. Trimming removed 0 bases from V and 4 bases from J, with 13 bases in between. CDR3 bases: TGTGCCAGCAGCTTGGTGGGCCAGACGGGCACTGAAGCTTTCTTT. Its translation: CASSLVGQTGTEAFF. The variable domain in full, completed from reference TRBV5-4 and TRBJ1-1, reads ETGVTQSPTHLIKTRGQQVTLRCSSQSGHNTVSWYQQALGQGPQFIFQYYREEENGRGNFPPRFSGLQFPNYSSELNVNALELDDSALYLCASSLVGQTGTEAFFGQGTRLTVV.

V and J are TRBV7-9 and TRBJ2-5; D call uncertain. With 3 bases removed from V and 5 bases from J, the gap between germline ends came to 16 bases. The germline gives CDR1 SEHNR, CDR2 FQNEAQ (reference sequence). This CDR3 is 15 amino acids long. CDR3 nucleotide sequence: TGTGCCAGCAGCTTGGGTAGTACTTATGGCGAGACCCAGTACTTC. This codes for CASSLGSTYGETQYF.

The CDR3: CASSQERSNTQYF. In DNA, the CDR3 is TGTGCCAGCAGCCAAGAGAGGTCTAATACGCAGTATTTT. The rearrangement uses TRBV3-1 and TRBJ2-3; unclear D gene. Trimming left V 0 bases short and J 7 bases short, with 8 bases between. Per germline, CDR1 LGHDT and CDR2 YNNKEL (reference sequence). The length of the CDR3 is 13 residues.

This clonotype was observed a handful of times. J is TRBJ2-2 and V is TRBV7-6; 10 nucleotides line up with TRBD2. Germline V gene data show CDR1 as SGHVS and CDR2 as FNYEAQ. V lost 0 bases, J lost 4 bases, and 5 bases stayed unmatched. The CDR3 sequence is 17 residues long. The CDR3 region has the DNA TGTGCCAGCAGCTTAGCGAGCGGGAGGGCAGGCACCGGGGAGCTGTTTTTT. As protein: CASSLASGRAGTGELFF.

The V call is TRBV9, the J call TRBJ2-1; TRBD2 is a possible D gene (6 bases). V was cut by 4 bases and J by 1 base, with 15 bases left in between. This CDR3 has 16 residues. Germline loops: CDR1 SGDLS, CDR2 YYNGEE. The CDR3 loop reads CASSPRRASSYNEQFF. CDR3 nucleotides: TGTGCCAGCAGCCCCCGGAGGGCCTCGTCCTACAATGAGCAGTTCTTC. Looking up the rest from reference TRBV9 and TRBJ2-1 gives the full variable domain: DSGVTQTPKHLITATGQRVTLRCSPRSGDLSVYWYQQSLDQGLQFLIQYYNGEERAKGNILERFSAQQFPDLHSELNLSSLELGDSALYFCASSPRRASSYNEQFFGPGTRLTVL.

This clonotype was observed a few times. The chain has TRBV4-1 and TRBJ2-3, with TRBD2 identical over 16 bases. The length of the CDR3 is 16 residues. J lost 4 bases, V lost 5 bases, and 3 bases had no gene match. Germline V lookup: CDR1 MGHRA, CDR2 YSYEKL. The CDR3 sequence: CASSEGLAGGSDTQYF. The CDR3 DNA reads TGCGCCAGCAGCGAGGGACTAGCGGGAGGGTCAGATACGCAGTATTTT.

This clonotype was observed once. This may arise from a read error, as a much more abundant clone is one base away. J is TRBJ1-4 and V is TRBV28; D gene uncertain. V lost 3 bases and J 0 bases, leaving 20 bases between the germline ends. Germline CDR1 reads MDHEN; CDR2 reads SYDVKM. This CDR3 comprises 19 residues. This CDR3 reads CASSLSIGSSETTNEKLFF. Written as DNA, the CDR3 is TGTGCCAGCAGTTTGTCAATCGGCTCGTCGGAAACAACTAATGAAAAACTGTTTTTT.

This clonotype was detected a few times. This chain joins TRBV6-5 and TRBJ1-6; a possible D gene is TRBD1 (5 bases). The germline V gene has CDR1 MNHEY and CDR2 SVGAGI. Trimming removed 2 bases at V and 1 base at J, with 9 bases between. CDR3 length: 16 amino acids. The CDR3 bases are TGTGCCAGCAGTTACGGCCAGGGATCCTATAATTCACCCCTCCACTTT. It translates to CASSYGQGSYNSPLHF.

This clonotype was seen a few times. The J gene is TRBJ2-5, the V gene TRBV28, with 14 bases fitting TRBD2. Germline values: CDR1 MDHEN, CDR2 SYDVKM. This CDR3 is built from 18 residues. V dropped 4 bases and J dropped 5; count of bases not matched to a gene: 12. The CDR3 protein is CASSSFTTSGRAEETQYF. The CDR3 region has the DNA TGTGCCAGCAGTTCTTTCACGACTAGCGGGAGGGCGGAGGAGACCCAGTACTTC. Full variable domain (rest looked up from reference TRBV28 and TRBJ2-5): DVKVTQSSRYLVKRTGEKVFLECVQDMDHENMFWYRQDPGLGLRLIYFSYDVKMKEKGDIPEGYSVSREKKERFSLILESASTNQTSMYLCASSSFTTSGRAEETQYFGPGTRLLVL.

This clonotype was picked up a small number of times. The genes are TRBV30 and TRBJ2-7; D ambiguous. V dropped 4 bases and J dropped 3 bases, with 10 bases sitting between them. Germline-derived CDR1 and CDR2 are GTSNPN and SVGIG (reference sequence). The CDR3 runs 12 residues. CDR3 in amino acids: CAWMDTFYEQYF. CDR3 in DNA: TGTGCCTGGATGGATACCTTCTACGAGCAGTACTTC.

J is TRBJ2-7 and V is TRBV6-5, with 7 bases fitting TRBD1. Per the germline V gene, CDR1 is MNHEY and CDR2 is SVGAGI. After removal of 6 bases from V and 2 bases from J, the junction contained 7 bases not matched to a gene. This CDR3 region has 14 residues. The CDR3 bases are TGTGCCAGCAGCCGCCGGGACAGACCCTACGAGCAGTACTTC. Its translation is CASSRRDRPYEQYF.

This chain links TRBV5-1 with TRBJ1-5, with 9 bases identical to TRBD1. The CDR3 spans 13 residues. Trimming removed 7 bases from V and 4 bases from J; junction bases left unmatched: 3. Germline lookup yields CDR1 SGHRS and CDR2 YFSETQ. For the CDR3, the DNA is TGCGCCAGCGGACAGGGGCCTAATCAGCCCCAGCATTTT. Amino acid sequence: CASGQGPNQPQHF.

This clonotype was seen more than once but under ten times. The gene calls are TRBV3-1 and TRBJ2-7; 14 positions agree with TRBD2. The CDR3 is made up of 13 amino acids. The ends lost 10 bases at V and 3 bases at J; junction bases unmatched: 2. Germline loops: CDR1 LGHDT, CDR2 YNNKEL (reference sequence). In DNA, the CDR3 is TGTGCCACCGGGACTAGCGGGAGCTACGAGCAGTACTTC. Protein product: CATGTSGSYEQYF.

In this sample, this clonotype turned up a few times. The gene calls are TRBV20-1 and TRBJ2-7; 10 positions match TRBD2. Per the germline V gene, CDR1 is DFQATT and CDR2 is SNEGSKA (reference sequence). J gave up 5 bases and V 4 bases, and 11 bases lay outside the gene matches. The CDR3 sequence is 15 residues long. CDR3 in amino acids: CSATRPSGRDNEQYF. The CDR3 nucleotides read TGCAGTGCTACCCGTCCCAGCGGGAGGGACAACGAGCAGTACTTC.